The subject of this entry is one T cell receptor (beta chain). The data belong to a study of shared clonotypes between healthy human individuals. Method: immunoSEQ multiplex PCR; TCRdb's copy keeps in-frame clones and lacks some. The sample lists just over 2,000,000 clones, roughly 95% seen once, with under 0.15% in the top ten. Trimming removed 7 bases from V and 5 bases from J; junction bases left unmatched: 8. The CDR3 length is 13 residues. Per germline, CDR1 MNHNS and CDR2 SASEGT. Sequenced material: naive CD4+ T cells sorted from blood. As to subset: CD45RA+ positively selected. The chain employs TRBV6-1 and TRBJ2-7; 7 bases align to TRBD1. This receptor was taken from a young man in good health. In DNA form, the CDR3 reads TGTGCCAGCACCGGGGACAGAGGGGACGAGCAGTACTTC. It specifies CASTGDRGDEQYF.